This T cell receptor (beta chain) was sequenced for a study of blood T cell repertoires in COVID-19. On the study more broadly: There were acute and convalescent COVID-19 samples, and they came from the United States, Italy and Spain.

The CDR3 consists of 14 residues. V gave up 4 bases and J gave up 2 bases, with 12 bases separating them. Germline V gene sequence: CDR1 SGHRS, CDR2 YFSETQ. Original handling: Amplified reference gene primers provided the basis for estimating nucleated cell counts. This table comes from immunoSEQ multiplex PCR, and its TCRdb copy is limited to in-frame clones, with some not included. Clone size and the V and J calls come from that table; the DNA yielded D and trimming. The sample has some 14,000 clones, 86% seen once. The gene calls are TRBV5-1 and TRBJ2-5; perhaps TRBD1 as D (5 bases). This TCR was recovered from a man at least 80 years old with acute or convalescent COVID-19. Sequencing input: peripheral blood. CDR3 amino acids: CASSPGAEQETQYF. CDR3 DNA: TGCGCCAGCAGCCCTGGGGCAGAGCAAGAGACCCAGTACTTC.